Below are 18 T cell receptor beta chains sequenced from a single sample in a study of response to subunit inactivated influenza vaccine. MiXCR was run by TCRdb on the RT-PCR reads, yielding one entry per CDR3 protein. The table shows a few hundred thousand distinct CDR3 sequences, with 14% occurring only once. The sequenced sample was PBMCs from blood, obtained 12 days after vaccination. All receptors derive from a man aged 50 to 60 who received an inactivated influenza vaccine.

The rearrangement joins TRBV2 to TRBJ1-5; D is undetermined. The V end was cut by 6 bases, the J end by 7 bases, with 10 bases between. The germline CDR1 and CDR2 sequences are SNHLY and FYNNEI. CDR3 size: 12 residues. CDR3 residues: CASRDHDQPQHF. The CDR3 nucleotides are TGTGCCAGCAGGGACCACGACCAGCCCCAGCATTTT.

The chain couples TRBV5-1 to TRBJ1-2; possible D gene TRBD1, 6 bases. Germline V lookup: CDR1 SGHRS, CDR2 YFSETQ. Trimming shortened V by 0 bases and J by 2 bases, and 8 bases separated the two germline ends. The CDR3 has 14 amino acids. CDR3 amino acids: CASSLEGENYGYTF. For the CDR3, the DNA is TGCGCCAGCAGCTTGGAGGGGGAGAACTATGGCTACACCTTC.

This CDR3 is CASSQADRANEKLFF. The CDR3 bases are TGCGCCAGCAGCCAAGCGGACAGAGCTAATGAAAAACTGTTTTTT. This sequence joins TRBV4-1 and TRBJ1-4; D possibly corresponds to TRBD1 (6 bases). Trimming stripped 1 base from V and 3 bases from J, with 9 bases between. In germline, CDR1 is MGHRA, CDR2 YSYEKL. This CDR3 is 15 amino acids long.

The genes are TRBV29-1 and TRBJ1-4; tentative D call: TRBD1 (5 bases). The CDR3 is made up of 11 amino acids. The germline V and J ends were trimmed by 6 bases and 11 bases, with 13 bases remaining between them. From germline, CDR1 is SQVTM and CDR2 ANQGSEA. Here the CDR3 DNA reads TGCAGCGTAAAAGGTTCAGGGAAACTGTTTTTT. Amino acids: CSVKGSGKLFF.

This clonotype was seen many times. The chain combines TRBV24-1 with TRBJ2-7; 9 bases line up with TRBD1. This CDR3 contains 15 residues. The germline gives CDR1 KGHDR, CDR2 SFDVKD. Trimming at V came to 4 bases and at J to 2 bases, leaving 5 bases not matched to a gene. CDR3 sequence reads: CATSDPGQGTYEQYF. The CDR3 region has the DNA TGTGCCACCAGTGACCCGGGACAGGGTACCTACGAGCAGTACTTC.

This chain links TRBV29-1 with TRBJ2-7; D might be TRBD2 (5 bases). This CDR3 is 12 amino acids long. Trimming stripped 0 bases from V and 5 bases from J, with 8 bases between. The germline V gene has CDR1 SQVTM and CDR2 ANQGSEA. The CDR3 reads CSVEERAHEQYF. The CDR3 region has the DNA TGCAGCGTTGAAGAGCGGGCCCACGAGCAGTACTTC.

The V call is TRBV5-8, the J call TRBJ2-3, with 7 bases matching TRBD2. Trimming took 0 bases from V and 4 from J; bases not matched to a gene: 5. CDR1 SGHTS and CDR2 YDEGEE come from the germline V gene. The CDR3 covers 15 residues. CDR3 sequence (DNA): TGTGCCAGCAGCTTGGAGGCAGGGAGGGCAGATACGCAGTATTTT. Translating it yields CASSLEAGRADTQYF.

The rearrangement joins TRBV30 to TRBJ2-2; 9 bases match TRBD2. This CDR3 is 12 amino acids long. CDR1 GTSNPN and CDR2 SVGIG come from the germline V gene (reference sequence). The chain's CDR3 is CAAGGLGGELFF. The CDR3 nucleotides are TGTGCGGCGGGGGGGCTCGGCGGGGAGCTGTTTTTT.

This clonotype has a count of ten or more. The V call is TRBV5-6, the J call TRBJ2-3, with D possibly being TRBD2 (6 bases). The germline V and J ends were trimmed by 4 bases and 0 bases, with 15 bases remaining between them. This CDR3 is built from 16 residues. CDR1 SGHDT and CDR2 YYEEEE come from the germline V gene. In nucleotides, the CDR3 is TGTGCCAGCAGCGCCCTAGGACGGGGGAGCACAGATACGCAGTATTTT. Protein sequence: CASSALGRGSTDTQYF.

CDR3 sequence: CAISESGSSGGSQYF. In DNA form, the CDR3 reads TGTGCCATCAGTGAGTCGGGGTCTAGCGGGGGATCCCAGTACTTC. V usage is TRBV10-3 and J usage is TRBJ2-5; 10 bases are a match to TRBD2. The junction had 7 bases not matched to a gene; V was cut back by 0 bases and J by 9 bases. Germline values: CDR1 ENHRY, CDR2 SYGVKD. CDR3 size: 15 residues.

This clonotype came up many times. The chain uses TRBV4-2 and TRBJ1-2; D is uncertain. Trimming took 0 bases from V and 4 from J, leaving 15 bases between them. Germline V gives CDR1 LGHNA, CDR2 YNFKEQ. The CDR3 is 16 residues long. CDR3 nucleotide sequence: TGTGCCAGCAGCCAAGATCTGAGGGTTTTTACCTATGGCTACACCTTC. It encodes CASSQDLRVFTYGYTF.

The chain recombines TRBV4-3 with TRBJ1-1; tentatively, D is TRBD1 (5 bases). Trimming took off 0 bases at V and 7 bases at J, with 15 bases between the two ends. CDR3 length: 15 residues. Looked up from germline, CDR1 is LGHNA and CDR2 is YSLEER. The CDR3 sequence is CASSQDTWGKVEAFF. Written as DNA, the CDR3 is TGCGCCAGCAGCCAAGATACTTGGGGGAAGGTTGAAGCTTTCTTT.

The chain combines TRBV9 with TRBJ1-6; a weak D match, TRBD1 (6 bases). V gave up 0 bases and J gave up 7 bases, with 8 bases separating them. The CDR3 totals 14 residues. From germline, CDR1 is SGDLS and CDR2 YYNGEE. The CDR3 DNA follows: TGTGCCAGCAGCGTAGGGGGGCAGAATTCACCCCTCCACTTT. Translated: CASSVGGQNSPLHF.

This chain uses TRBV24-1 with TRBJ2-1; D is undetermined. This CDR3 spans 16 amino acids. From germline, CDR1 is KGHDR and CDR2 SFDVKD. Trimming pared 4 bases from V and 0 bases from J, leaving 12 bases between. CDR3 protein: CATSDAGVSSYNEQFF. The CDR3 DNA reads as TGTGCCACCAGTGACGCTGGGGTTAGCTCCTACAATGAGCAGTTCTTC.

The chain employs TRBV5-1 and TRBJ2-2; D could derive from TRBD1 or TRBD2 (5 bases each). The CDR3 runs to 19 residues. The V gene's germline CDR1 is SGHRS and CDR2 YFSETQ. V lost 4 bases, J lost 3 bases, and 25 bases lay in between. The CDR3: CASSIPTPGTLDDTGELFF. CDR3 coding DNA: TGCGCCAGCAGCATACCTACTCCCGGGACCCTAGACGACACCGGGGAGCTGTTTTTT.

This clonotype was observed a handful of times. The CDR3 bases are TGTGCCAGCAGCCAAGCCATGTTCTTGGGGGGTCAGCCCCAGCATTTT. This codes for CASSQAMFLGGQPQHF. The genes are TRBV4-2 and TRBJ1-5, with D tentatively TRBD1 (5 bases). The CDR3 contains 16 residues. V dropped 1 base and J dropped 6 bases, with 16 bases sitting between them. Per germline, CDR1 LGHNA and CDR2 YNFKEQ.

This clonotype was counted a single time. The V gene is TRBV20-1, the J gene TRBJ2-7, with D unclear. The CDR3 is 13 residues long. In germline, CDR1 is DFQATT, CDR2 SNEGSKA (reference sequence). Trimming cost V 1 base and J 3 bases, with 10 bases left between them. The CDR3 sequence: CSARGGNNYEQYF. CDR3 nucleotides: TGCAGTGCTAGAGGCGGAAACAACTACGAGCAGTACTTC.

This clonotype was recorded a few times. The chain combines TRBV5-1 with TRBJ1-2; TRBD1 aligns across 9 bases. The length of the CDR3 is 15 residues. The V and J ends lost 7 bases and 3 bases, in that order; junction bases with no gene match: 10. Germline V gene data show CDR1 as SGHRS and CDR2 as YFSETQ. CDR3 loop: CASRNGGTGHYGYTF. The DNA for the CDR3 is TGCGCCAGCCGCAATGGAGGGACAGGGCACTATGGCTACACCTTC.